This T cell receptor (beta chain) emerged from a study of T cells in Graves' hyperthyroidism and ophthalmopathy. Template material for amplifying TCR beta CDR3 regions consisted of RNA transcripts. The HTBI primer set drove a first-round RT-PCR of the TCR CDR3. TCRdb called the multiplex PCR reads again in MiXCR, with one record for every CDR3 protein. The sample records about 700,000 distinct CDR3 sequences, approximately 14% being singletons. This clonotype was counted at least ten times. The clonotype was recovered from a young woman with Graves' hyperthyroidism. Sequencing input: blood.

Here the CDR3 reads CAWSVQGRTEAFF. The DNA for the CDR3 is TGTGCCTGGAGTGTACAGGGGAGGACTGAAGCTTTCTTT. This sequence joins TRBV30 and TRBJ1-1; 7 nucleotides line up with TRBD1. The length of the CDR3 is 13 residues. With V trimmed by 0 bases and J by 5 bases, 3 bases remained unmatched. From germline, CDR1 is GTSNPN and CDR2 SVGIG (reference sequence).